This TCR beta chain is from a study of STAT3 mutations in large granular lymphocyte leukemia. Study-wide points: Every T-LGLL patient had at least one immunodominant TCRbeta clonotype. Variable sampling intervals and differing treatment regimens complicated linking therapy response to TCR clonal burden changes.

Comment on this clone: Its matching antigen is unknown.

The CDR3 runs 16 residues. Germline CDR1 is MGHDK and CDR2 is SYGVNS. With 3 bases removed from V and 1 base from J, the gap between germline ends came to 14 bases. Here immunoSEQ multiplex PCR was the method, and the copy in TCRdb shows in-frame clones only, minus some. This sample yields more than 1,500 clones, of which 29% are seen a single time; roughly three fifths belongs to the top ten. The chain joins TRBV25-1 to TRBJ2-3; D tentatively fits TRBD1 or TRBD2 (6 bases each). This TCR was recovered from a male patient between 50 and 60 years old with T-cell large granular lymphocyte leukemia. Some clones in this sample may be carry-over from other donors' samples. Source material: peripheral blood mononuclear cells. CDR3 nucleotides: TGTGCCAGCAGTGAGGCGGCGGGACAAGGCACAGATACGCAGTATTTT. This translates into CASSEAAGQGTDTQYF.